This T cell receptor beta chain was sequenced for a study of blood T cell repertoires in COVID-19. Sequenced by immunoSEQ multiplex PCR; TCRdb stores in-frame clones only, minus some. This table has around 360,000 clones, about 87% appearing once. Seattle's enrolled individuals joined amid active infection and were then monitored longitudinally. The CDR3 has 12 residues. Germline V lookup: CDR1 KGHSH, CDR2 LQKENI. Trimming cost V 3 bases and J 5 bases, with 7 bases left between them. Input material: peripheral blood. The gene calls are TRBV18 and TRBJ2-5; D unresolved. The clonotype originates from a woman in her 30s with COVID-19, enrolled during active disease. The CDR3 is CASSPSFETQYF. CDR3 DNA sequence: TGTGCCAGCTCACCCTCCTTTGAGACCCAGTACTTC.